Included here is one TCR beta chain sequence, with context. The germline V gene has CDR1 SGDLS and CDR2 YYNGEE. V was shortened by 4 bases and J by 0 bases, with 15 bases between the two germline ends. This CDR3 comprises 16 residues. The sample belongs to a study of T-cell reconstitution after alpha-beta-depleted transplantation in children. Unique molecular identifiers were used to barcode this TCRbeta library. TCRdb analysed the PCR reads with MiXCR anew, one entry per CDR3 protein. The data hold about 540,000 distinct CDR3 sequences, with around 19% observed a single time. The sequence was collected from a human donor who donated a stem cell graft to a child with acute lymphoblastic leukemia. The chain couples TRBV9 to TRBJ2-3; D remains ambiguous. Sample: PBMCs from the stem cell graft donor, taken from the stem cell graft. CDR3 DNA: TGTGCCAGCAGCTCTCGGCCAACAGCAAGCACAGATACGCAGTATTTT. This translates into CASSSRPTASTDTQYF.